A single sample is the source of the 27 T cell receptor beta chains below, sequenced in a study of shared clonotypes between healthy human individuals. Libraries were prepared by immunoSEQ multiplex PCR; TCRdb keeps only in-frame clonotypes and omits some of them. This table has about 560,000 clones, roughly 72% appearing once. The source material was PBMCs. Receptor source: a woman between 40 and 55 years old in good health. Some clones in this sample may be carry-over from other donors' samples.

V is TRBV18 and J is TRBJ2-5; D call uncertain. This CDR3 spans 11 amino acids. Germline CDR1 KGHSH, CDR2 LQKENI. Trimming pared 6 bases from V and 2 bases from J, leaving 4 bases between. Here the CDR3 reads CASSQQETQYF. The CDR3 bases are TGTGCCAGCTCGCAGCAAGAGACCCAGTACTTC.

The chain uses TRBV6-5 and TRBJ2-2, with TRBD2 matching over 7 bases. The germline gives CDR1 MNHEY, CDR2 SVGAGI. CDR3 length: 15 amino acids. V lost 5 bases and J lost 1; bases outside the gene matches: 4. The CDR3 nucleotides are TGTGCCAGCAGTCCCGCTAGCGGGAACACCGGGGAGCTGTTTTTT. Translating it yields CASSPASGNTGELFF.

In its sample, this clone was seen many times. Additional DNA sequences in this sample encode the identical CDR3. The J gene is TRBJ1-1, the V gene TRBV30; D unresolved. V was clipped by 2 bases and J by 1 base, with 5 bases between them. CDR3 length equals 12 residues. The germline V gene has CDR1 GTSNPN and CDR2 SVGIG (reference sequence). Written as DNA, the CDR3 is TGTGCCTGGAGTCGACAGAACACTGAAGCTTTCTTT. Translated, it gives CAWSRQNTEAFF. Full variable domain (remainder filled in from reference TRBV30 and TRBJ1-1): SQTIHQWPATLVQPVGSPLSLECTVEGTSNPNLYWYRQAAGRGLQLLFYSVGIGQISSEVPQNLSASRPQDRQFILSSKKLLLSDSGFYLCAWSRQNTEAFFGQGTRLTVV.

The chain is built from TRBV11-3 and TRBJ2-7; 11 bases map to TRBD2. Germline values: CDR1 SGHNT, CDR2 YENEEA. The CDR3 consists of 15 residues. V was pared by 5 bases and J by 2 bases, with 5 bases of the junction left unmatched. The CDR3 region has the DNA TGTGCCAGCAGCCCAGGGACTAGCGGAGCCTACGAGCAGTACTTC. Its protein is CASSPGTSGAYEQYF.

This chain connects TRBV5-4 to TRBJ2-3; 12 nucleotides match TRBD1. CDR1 and CDR2 from the germline V gene are SGHNT and YYREEE (reference sequence). CDR3 length: 16 amino acids. J was trimmed by 4 bases and V by 4 bases; bases with no gene match: 7. The CDR3: CASSPAGTGGADTQYF. CDR3 DNA: TGTGCCAGCAGCCCGGCCGGGACAGGGGGCGCAGATACGCAGTATTTT.

Points on this clone: Germline is not matched at one junction end, which may reflect a read error. The CDR3 sequence: CASSADREGERLSF. Written as DNA, the CDR3 is TGCGCCAGCAGCGCGGACAGGGAGGGGGAAAGACTGTCTTTT. This chain uses TRBV5-1 with TRBJ1-4; TRBD1 matches 8 bases. Germline loops: CDR1 SGHRS, CDR2 YFSETQ. CDR3 size: 14 residues.

The CDR3 DNA follows: TGCGCCAGCAGCTTGGGGCTAGCGGGAGTACAGGACGAGCAGTACTTC. Protein: CASSLGLAGVQDEQYF. The V gene is TRBV5-1, the J gene TRBJ2-7, with 10 bases lining up with TRBD2. Losses at the gene ends were 0 bases for V and 5 bases for J; bases not matched to a gene: 8. The CDR3 has 16 amino acids. From germline, CDR1 is SGHRS and CDR2 YFSETQ.

The V call is TRBV11-3, the J call TRBJ2-2, with D possibly matching TRBD2 (6 bases). V gave up 1 base and J gave up 2 bases, with 11 bases separating them. In germline, CDR1 is SGHNT, CDR2 YENEEA. The CDR3 has 16 amino acids. The CDR3: CASSLGWGGNTGELFF. The CDR3, as DNA: TGTGCCAGCAGCTTAGGTTGGGGAGGCAACACCGGGGAGCTGTTTTTT.

V is TRBV28 and J is TRBJ2-2; TRBD2 is a possible D gene (5 bases). Trimming left V 3 bases short and J 6 bases short, with 14 bases between. The germline V gene encodes CDR1 MDHEN and CDR2 SYDVKM. This CDR3 has 15 residues. This CDR3 is CASSLVPAGAGELFF. The CDR3 bases are TGTGCCAGCAGTTTGGTCCCTGCCGGGGCCGGGGAGCTGTTTTTT.

The rearrangement joins TRBV25-1 to TRBJ2-5; a weak D match, TRBD2 (6 bases). The CDR3 totals 13 residues. V was shortened by 2 bases and J by 5 bases, with 9 bases between the two germline ends. The V gene's germline CDR1 is MGHDK and CDR2 SYGVNS. CDR3 region: CASSERGGETQYF. The CDR3 bases are TGTGCCAGCAGTGAAAGGGGAGGTGAGACCCAGTACTTC.

V gene TRBV20-1 combines with J gene TRBJ2-7; D not certain. Per germline, CDR1 DFQATT and CDR2 SNEGSKA (reference sequence). V was pared by 6 bases and J by 5 bases, with 11 bases between. The CDR3 contains 11 residues. Written as DNA, the CDR3 is TGCAGTGCAGGGTTTTTCAACGAGCAGTACTTC. It encodes CSAGFFNEQYF.

This clone was seen a few times. This chain links TRBV5-1 with TRBJ2-7; 10 bases line up with TRBD2. Germline trimming cut 6 bases from V and 1 base from J; bases unmatched to any gene: 13. Germline CDR1 reads SGHRS; CDR2 reads YFSETQ. The CDR3 covers 17 residues. CDR3 DNA sequence: TGCGCCAGCACCGACCCCTCCGGGACTAGCGCATCCTACGAGCAGTACTTC. It is translated as CASTDPSGTSASYEQYF.

The chain employs TRBV25-1 and TRBJ2-7, with 7 positions matching TRBD1. This CDR3 has 12 amino acids. Germline V gives CDR1 MGHDK, CDR2 SYGVNS. V was pared by 10 bases and J by 3 bases, with 6 bases of the junction left unmatched. CDR3 sequence (DNA): TGTGCCACCTCTTGGACAGGCTACGAGCAGTACTTC. Amino acid sequence: CATSWTGYEQYF.

V and J are TRBV5-1 and TRBJ1-1; 9 bases line up with TRBD1. The CDR3 runs 14 residues. V lost 4 bases to trimming and J lost 5 bases; unmatched junction nucleotides: 6. Germline assignment: CDR1 SGHRS and CDR2 YFSETQ. CDR3 sequence (DNA): TGCGCCAGCAGCCACCGGACAGGGGAAACTGAAGCTTTCTTT. It translates to CASSHRTGETEAFF.

There are a few counts of this clone. The V and J genes are TRBV10-3 and TRBJ1-6, with no clear D. The CDR3 is 14 residues long. Germline-derived CDR1 and CDR2 are ENHRY and SYGVKD. Trimming stripped 3 bases from V and 3 bases from J, with 6 bases between. The CDR3 nucleotides read TGTGCCATCAGTGAAGGACTCTATAATTCACCCCTCCACTTT. Protein product: CAISEGLYNSPLHF.

For the CDR3, the DNA is TGTGCCAGCAGCTTAGATTTGGCAGTTGGGGAAAACATTCAGTACTTC. Its protein is CASSLDLAVGENIQYF. V gene TRBV7-8 combines with J gene TRBJ2-4; D ambiguous. This CDR3 is built from 16 residues. CDR1 is SGHVS, CDR2 FQNEAQ, per germline. The V gene lost 1 base and the J gene lost 5 bases, with 15 bases spanning the gap.

This clone has only a few counts. The chain carries TRBV6-4 and TRBJ2-1, with TRBD2 matching 14 bases. Losses at the gene ends were 6 bases for V and 8 bases for J; bases not matched to a gene: 6. The V gene's germline CDR1 is MRHNA and CDR2 SNTAGT. The CDR3 is made up of 15 amino acids. The CDR3 DNA follows: TGTGCCAGCAGCGCCGGGACTAGCGGGAGCTATGAGCAGTTCTTC. Its translation is CASSAGTSGSYEQFF.

This clone has a single count. The chain couples TRBV7-7 to TRBJ2-1; 11 positions agree with TRBD2. With V trimmed by 5 bases and J by 3 bases, 3 bases remained unmatched. The CDR3 extends over 15 amino acids. Germline V gene data show CDR1 as SSHAT and CDR2 as FNYEAQ (reference sequence). Here the CDR3 DNA reads TGTGCCAGCAGCACGGGACTAGCGGTCTACAATGAGCAGTTCTTC. Protein sequence: CASSTGLAVYNEQFF.

The table lists this clone with a few counts. This sample includes further DNA sequences coding for the same CDR3. The chain joins TRBV2 to TRBJ2-2; 10 bases map to TRBD1. Trimming removed 6 bases from V and 0 bases from J; junction bases left unmatched: 1. From germline, CDR1 is SNHLY and CDR2 FYNNEI. The CDR3 contains 15 residues. CDR3 sequence: CASRTGGANTGELFF. For the CDR3, the DNA is TGTGCCAGCAGGACAGGGGGCGCGAACACCGGGGAGCTGTTTTTT. The full variable domain, with the rest looked up from reference TRBV2 and TRBJ2-2, is EPEVTQTPSHQVTQMGQEVILRCVPISNHLYFYWYRQILGQKVEFLVSFYNNEISEKSEIFDDQFSVERPDGSNFTLKIRSTKLEDSAMYFCASRTGGANTGELFFGEGSRLTVL.

J is TRBJ1-2 and V is TRBV30, with D maybe TRBD1 (6 bases). Germline values: CDR1 GTSNPN, CDR2 SVGIG (reference sequence). Trimming removed 4 bases at V and 1 base at J, with 10 bases between. The CDR3 extends over 13 amino acids. The CDR3, as DNA: TGTGCCTGGAAGCCAGGGGTTAACTATGGCTACACCTTC. Protein product: CAWKPGVNYGYTF.

The chain couples TRBV19 to TRBJ1-1, with D perhaps TRBD1 (5 bases). This CDR3 comprises 17 residues. Looked up from germline, CDR1 is LNHDA and CDR2 is SQIVND (reference sequence). The V end lost 3 bases, the J end lost 2 bases, and 19 bases lay between the germline ends. This CDR3 reads CASSMVGRQTVNTEAFF. The CDR3 region has the DNA TGTGCCAGTAGTATGGTGGGGCGCCAGACGGTCAACACTGAAGCTTTCTTT.

V usage is TRBV4-1 and J usage is TRBJ2-3; the D gene could be TRBD1 or TRBD2 (5 bases each). The V and J ends lost 1 base and 2 bases respectively, with 16 bases between them. This CDR3 comprises 17 residues. Germline V gene sequence: CDR1 MGHRA, CDR2 YSYEKL. CDR3 nucleotides: TGCGCCAGCAGCCAAGCTTCGGGGCCGGTATACACAGATACGCAGTATTTT. It encodes CASSQASGPVYTDTQYF.

The chain carries TRBV19 and TRBJ2-7, with D unresolved. CDR3 length: 15 residues. With 1 base removed from V and 6 bases from J, the gap between germline ends came to 16 bases. CDR1 and CDR2 (germline): LNHDA, SQIVND (reference sequence). The CDR3 reads CASSIGGTPSVEQYF. In DNA, the CDR3 is TGTGCCAGTAGTATAGGTGGCACCCCCTCCGTCGAGCAGTACTTC. The full variable domain, with the rest looked up from reference TRBV19 and TRBJ2-7, is DGGITQSPKYLFRKEGQNVTLSCEQNLNHDAMYWYRQDPGQGLRLIYYSQIVNDFQKGDIAEGYSVSREKKESFPLTVTSAQKNPTAFYLCASSIGGTPSVEQYFGPGTRLTVT.

V is TRBV5-4 and J is TRBJ2-7; 13 nucleotides line up with TRBD2. The CDR3 extends over 16 amino acids. CDR1 is SGHNT and CDR2 is YYREEE in the germline V gene (reference sequence). V was pared by 5 bases and J by 2 bases, with 7 bases of the junction left unmatched. The CDR3 bases are TGTGCCAGCAGTTACGGACTAGCGGGAGCCACCTACGAGCAGTACTTC. Residues: CASSYGLAGATYEQYF.

The chain recombines TRBV6-6 with TRBJ2-7, with 7 bases fitting TRBD2. The CDR3 loop spans 14 amino acids. Germline V gives CDR1 MNHNY, CDR2 SVGAGI (reference sequence). V was clipped by 6 bases and J by 3 bases; unmatched bases: 8. The DNA for the CDR3 is TGTGCCAGCAGGCCCCCGGGGGAGGGCTACGAGCAGTACTTC. It yields the protein CASRPPGEGYEQYF.

This chain uses TRBV6-6 with TRBJ2-5; TRBD1 or TRBD2 may be the D gene (6 bases each). Per germline, CDR1 MNHNY and CDR2 SVGAGI (reference sequence). The CDR3 has 14 residues. Trimming removed 5 bases at V and 6 bases at J, with 16 bases between. CDR3 residues: CASSLAGQGKTQYF. CDR3 sequence (DNA): TGTGCCAGCAGTCTCGCGGGGCAGGGGAAGACCCAGTACTTC.

The chain combines TRBV15 with TRBJ2-7; D possibly corresponds to TRBD1 (6 bases). The CDR3 contains 13 residues. Germline-derived CDR1 and CDR2 are LNHNV and YYDKDF (reference sequence). V lost 1 base and J 3 bases, leaving 7 bases between the germline ends. This CDR3 reads CATSRGDNYEQYF. As DNA, the CDR3 is TGTGCCACCAGCAGAGGGGACAACTACGAGCAGTACTTC.